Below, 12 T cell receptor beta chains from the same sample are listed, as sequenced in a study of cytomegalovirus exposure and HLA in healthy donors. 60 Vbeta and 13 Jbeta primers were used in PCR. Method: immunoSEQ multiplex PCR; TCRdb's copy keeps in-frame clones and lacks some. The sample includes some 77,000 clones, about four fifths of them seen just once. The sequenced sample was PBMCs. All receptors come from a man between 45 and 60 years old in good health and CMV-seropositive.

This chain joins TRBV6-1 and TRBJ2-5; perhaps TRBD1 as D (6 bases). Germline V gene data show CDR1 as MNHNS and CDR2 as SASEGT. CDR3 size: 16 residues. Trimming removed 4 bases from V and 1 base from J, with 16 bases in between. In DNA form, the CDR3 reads TGTGCCAGCAGTGGGCGGCTGTTGGGGGCCCAAGAGACCCAGTACTTC. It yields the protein CASSGRLLGAQETQYF.

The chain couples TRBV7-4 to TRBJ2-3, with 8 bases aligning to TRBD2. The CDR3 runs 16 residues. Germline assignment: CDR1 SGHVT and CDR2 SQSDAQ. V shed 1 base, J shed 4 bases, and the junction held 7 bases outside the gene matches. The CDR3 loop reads CASSLGGSGTADTQYF. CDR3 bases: TGTGCCAGCAGCTTAGGAGGTAGCGGGACGGCAGATACGCAGTATTTT.

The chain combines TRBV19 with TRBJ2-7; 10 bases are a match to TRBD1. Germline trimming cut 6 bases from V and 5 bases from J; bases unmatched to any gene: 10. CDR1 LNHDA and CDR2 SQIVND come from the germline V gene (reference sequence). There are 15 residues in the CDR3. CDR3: CASSPTGTGVNEQYF. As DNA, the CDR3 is TGTGCCAGTAGCCCAACGGGGACAGGGGTTAACGAGCAGTACTTC.

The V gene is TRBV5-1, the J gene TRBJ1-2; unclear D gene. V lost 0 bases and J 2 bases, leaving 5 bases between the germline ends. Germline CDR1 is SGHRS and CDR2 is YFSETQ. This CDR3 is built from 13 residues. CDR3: CASSLVQNYGYTF. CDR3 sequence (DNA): TGCGCCAGCAGCTTGGTTCAGAACTATGGCTACACCTTC.

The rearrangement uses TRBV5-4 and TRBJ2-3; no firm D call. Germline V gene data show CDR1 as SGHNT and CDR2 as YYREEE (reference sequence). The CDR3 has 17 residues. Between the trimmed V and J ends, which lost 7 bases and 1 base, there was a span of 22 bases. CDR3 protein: CASSLKVRSTGTDTQYF. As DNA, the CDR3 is TGTGCCAGCTCCCTCAAGGTGCGGTCAACCGGCACAGATACGCAGTATTTT.

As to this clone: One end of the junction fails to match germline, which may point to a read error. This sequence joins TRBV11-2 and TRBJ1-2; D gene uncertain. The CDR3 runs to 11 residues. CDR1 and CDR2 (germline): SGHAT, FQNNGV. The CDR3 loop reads CAGSLGGGYTF. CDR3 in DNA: TGTGCCGGCAGCTTAGGCGGGGGCTACACCTTC. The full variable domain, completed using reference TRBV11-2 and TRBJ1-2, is EAGVAQSPRYKIIEKRQSVAFWCNPISGHATLYWYQQILGQGPKLLIQFQNNGVVDDSQLPKDRFSAERLKGVDSTLKIQPAKLEDSAVYLCAGSLGGGYTFGSGTRLTVV.

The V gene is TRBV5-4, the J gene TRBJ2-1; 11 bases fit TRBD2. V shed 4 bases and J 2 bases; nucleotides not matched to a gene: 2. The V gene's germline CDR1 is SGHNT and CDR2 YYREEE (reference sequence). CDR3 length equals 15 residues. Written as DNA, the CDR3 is TGTGCCAGCAGCGCTAGCGGGAGGACCTACAATGAGCAGTTCTTC. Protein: CASSASGRTYNEQFF.

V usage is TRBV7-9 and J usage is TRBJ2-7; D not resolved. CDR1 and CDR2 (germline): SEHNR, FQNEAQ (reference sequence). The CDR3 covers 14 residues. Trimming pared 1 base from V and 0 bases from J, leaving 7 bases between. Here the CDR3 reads CASSLGLRSYEQYF. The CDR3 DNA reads TGTGCCAGCAGCTTAGGACTTCGCTCCTACGAGCAGTACTTC.

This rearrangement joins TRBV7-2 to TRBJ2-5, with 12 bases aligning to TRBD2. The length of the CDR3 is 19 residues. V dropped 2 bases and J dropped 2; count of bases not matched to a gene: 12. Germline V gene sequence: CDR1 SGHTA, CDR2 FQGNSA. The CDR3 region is CASSLLGVTSGRWQETQYF. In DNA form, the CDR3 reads TGTGCCAGCAGCTTACTAGGGGTTACTAGCGGGAGGTGGCAAGAGACCCAGTACTTC.

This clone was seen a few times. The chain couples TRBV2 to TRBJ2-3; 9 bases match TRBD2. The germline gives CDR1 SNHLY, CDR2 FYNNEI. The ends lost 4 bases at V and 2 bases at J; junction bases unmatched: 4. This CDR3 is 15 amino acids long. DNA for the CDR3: TGTGCCAGCAGTGGACTAGCGGACGCCACAGATACGCAGTATTTT. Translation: CASSGLADATDTQYF.

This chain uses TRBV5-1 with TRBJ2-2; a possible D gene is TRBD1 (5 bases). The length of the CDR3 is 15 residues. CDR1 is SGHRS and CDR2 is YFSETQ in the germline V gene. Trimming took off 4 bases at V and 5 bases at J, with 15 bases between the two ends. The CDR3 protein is CASSQVGAGTGELFF. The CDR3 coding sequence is TGCGCCAGCAGCCAGGTTGGGGCTGGAACCGGGGAGCTGTTTTTT.

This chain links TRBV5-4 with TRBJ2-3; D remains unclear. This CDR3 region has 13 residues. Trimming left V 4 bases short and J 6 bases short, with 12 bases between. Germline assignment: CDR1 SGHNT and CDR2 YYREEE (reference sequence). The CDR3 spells CASSLYLEDTQYF. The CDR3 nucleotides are TGTGCCAGCAGCCTCTACTTAGAGGATACGCAGTATTTT.